Below, one T cell receptor (beta chain) is given with its context. Its target is not known. This specimen belongs to a study of OX40 agonist ivuxolimab in advanced cancers. The overall study: An anti-OX40 (CD134) antibody with agonistic activity, ivuxolimab, was administered to patients. Overall study results and limits: Patients who responded partially at 0.1-3.0 mg/kg showed clonal expansion ranking among the lowest.

CDR1 and CDR2 from the germline V gene are MNHEY and SMNVEV (reference sequence). V lost 5 bases to trimming and J lost 7 bases; unmatched junction nucleotides: 4. This CDR3 has 13 amino acids. Assay used: immunoSEQ multiplex PCR; TCRdb lists only in-frame clones, some missing. The table shows 6,000 to 9,500 clones, with 73% occurring only once. The chain combines TRBV27 with TRBJ1-2; 10 nucleotides agree with TRBD1. This TCR was recovered from an adult with an advanced solid tumor such as melanoma, head and neck, liver or kidney cancer. This specimen was CD4+ or CD8+ T cells sorted from blood, taken in a trial of the OX40 agonist ivuxolimab. CDR3 sequence reads: CASSTTGGFGYTF. The CDR3 nucleotides read TGTGCCAGCAGTACGACAGGGGGCTTTGGCTACACCTTC.